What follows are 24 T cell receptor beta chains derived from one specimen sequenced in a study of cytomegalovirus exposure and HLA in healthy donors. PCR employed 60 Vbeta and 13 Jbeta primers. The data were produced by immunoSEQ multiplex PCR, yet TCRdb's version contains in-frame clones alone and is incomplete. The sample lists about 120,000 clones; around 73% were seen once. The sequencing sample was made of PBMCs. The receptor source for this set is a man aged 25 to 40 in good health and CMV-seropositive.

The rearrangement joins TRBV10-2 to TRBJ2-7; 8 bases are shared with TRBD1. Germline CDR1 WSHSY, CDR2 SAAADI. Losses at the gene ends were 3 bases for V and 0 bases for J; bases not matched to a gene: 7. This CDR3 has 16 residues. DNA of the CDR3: TGCGCCAGCAGTGACCGGGACAGGCCCCCCTCCTACGAGCAGTACTTC. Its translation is CASSDRDRPPSYEQYF.

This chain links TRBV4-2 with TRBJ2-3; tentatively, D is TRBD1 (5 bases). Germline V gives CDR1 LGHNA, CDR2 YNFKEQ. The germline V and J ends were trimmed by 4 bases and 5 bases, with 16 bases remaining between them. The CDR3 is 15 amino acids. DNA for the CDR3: TGTGCCAGCAGCCCTCGACCCGAAAGGGGAGATACGCAGTATTTT. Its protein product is CASSPRPERGDTQYF.

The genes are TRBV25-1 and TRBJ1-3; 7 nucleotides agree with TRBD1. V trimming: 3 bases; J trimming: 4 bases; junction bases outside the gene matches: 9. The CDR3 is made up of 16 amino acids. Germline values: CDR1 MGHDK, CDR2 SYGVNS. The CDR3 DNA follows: TGTGCCAGCAGTGACTCAGACAGGGTTTTAGGAAACACCATATATTTT. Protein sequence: CASSDSDRVLGNTIYF.

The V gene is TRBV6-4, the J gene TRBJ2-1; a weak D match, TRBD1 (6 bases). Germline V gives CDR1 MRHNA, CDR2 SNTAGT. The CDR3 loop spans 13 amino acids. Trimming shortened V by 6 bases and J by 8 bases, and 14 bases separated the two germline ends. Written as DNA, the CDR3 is TGTGCCAGCAGCCGCCAACAGGGTTATGAGCAGTTCTTC. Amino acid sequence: CASSRQQGYEQFF.

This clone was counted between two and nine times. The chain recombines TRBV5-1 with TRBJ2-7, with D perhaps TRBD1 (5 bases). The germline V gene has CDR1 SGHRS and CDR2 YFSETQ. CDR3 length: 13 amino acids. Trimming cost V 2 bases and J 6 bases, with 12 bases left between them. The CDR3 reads CASSLQDQGEQYF. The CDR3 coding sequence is TGCGCCAGCAGCTTACAGGATCAGGGCGAGCAGTACTTC.

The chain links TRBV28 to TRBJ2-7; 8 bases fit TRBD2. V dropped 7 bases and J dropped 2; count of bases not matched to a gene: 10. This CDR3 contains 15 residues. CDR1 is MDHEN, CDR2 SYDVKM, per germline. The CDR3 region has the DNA TGTGCCAGCAATAGCCTCACGGGAGGGGCCTACGAGCAGTACTTC. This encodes CASNSLTGGAYEQYF. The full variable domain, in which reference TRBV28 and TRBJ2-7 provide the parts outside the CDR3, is DVKVTQSSRYLVKRTGEKVFLECVQDMDHENMFWYRQDPGLGLRLIYFSYDVKMKEKGDIPEGYSVSREKKERFSLILESASTNQTSMYLCASNSLTGGAYEQYFGPGTRLTVT.

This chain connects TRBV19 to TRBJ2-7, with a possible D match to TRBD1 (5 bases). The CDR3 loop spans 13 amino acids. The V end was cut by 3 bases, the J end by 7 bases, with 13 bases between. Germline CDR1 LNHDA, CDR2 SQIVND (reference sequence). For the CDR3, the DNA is TGTGCCAGTAGTATCCGGCAGGGAAAGGAGCAGTACTTC. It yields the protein CASSIRQGKEQYF.

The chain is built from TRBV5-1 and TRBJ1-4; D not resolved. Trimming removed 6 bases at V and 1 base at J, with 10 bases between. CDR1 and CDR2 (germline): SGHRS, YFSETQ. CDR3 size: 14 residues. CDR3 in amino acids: CASTEAGTNEKLFF. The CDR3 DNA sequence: TGCGCCAGCACGGAAGCGGGAACTAATGAAAAACTGTTTTTT.

The CDR3 DNA reads as TGCGCCAGCAGCCCGGCGTCTGGGGCCAATGAGCAGTTCTTC. Translated, it gives CASSPASGANEQFF. V gene TRBV5-1 combines with J gene TRBJ2-1; perhaps TRBD1 as D (5 bases). Germline CDR1 and CDR2: SGHRS and YFSETQ. The CDR3 covers 14 residues. The ends were cut back, 4 bases at V and 6 bases at J, with 14 bases in the middle.

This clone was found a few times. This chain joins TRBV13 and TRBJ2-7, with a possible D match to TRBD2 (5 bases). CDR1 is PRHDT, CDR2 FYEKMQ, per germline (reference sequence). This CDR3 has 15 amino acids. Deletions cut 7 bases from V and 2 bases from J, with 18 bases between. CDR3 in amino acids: CASKVYRAATYEQYF. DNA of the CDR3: TGTGCCAGCAAGGTTTATCGAGCGGCTACCTACGAGCAGTACTTC.

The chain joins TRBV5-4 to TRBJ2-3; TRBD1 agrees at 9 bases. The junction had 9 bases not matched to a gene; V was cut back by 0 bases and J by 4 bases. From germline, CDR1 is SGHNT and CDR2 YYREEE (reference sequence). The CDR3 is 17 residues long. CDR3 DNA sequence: TGTGCCAGCAGCTTGGGAGCCGGGACAGGGAAATCAGATACGCAGTATTTT. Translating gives CASSLGAGTGKSDTQYF.

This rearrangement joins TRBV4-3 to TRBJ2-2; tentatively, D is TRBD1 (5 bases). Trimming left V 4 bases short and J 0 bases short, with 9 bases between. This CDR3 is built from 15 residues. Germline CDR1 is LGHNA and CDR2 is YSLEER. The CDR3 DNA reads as TGCGCCAGCAGCCTTGGCAGGGCGAACACCGGGGAGCTGTTTTTT. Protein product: CASSLGRANTGELFF.

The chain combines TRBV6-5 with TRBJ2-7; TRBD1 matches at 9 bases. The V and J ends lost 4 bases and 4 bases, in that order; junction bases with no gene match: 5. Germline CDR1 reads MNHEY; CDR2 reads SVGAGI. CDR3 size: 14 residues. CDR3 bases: TGTGCCAGCAGTTCGGACAGGGGCGCATACGAGCAGTACTTC. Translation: CASSSDRGAYEQYF.

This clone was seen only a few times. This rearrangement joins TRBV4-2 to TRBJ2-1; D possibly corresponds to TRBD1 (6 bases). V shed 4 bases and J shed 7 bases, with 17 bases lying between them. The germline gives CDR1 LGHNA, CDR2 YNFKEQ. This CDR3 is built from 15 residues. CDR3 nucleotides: TGTGCCAGCAGCCGCTCAGGGGTGGTTGGGAATGAGCAGTTCTTC. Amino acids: CASSRSGVVGNEQFF.

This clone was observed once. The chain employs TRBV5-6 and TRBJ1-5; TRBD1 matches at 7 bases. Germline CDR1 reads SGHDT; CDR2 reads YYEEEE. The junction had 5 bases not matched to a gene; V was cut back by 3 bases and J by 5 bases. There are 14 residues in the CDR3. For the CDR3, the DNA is TGTGCCAGCAGCTGGAGGGGGCGGTATCAGCCCCAGCATTTT. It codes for CASSWRGRYQPQHF. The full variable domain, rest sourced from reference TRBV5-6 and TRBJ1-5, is DAGVTQSPTHLIKTRGQQVTLRCSPKSGHDTVSWYQQALGQGPQFIFQYYEEEERQRGNFPDRFSGHQFPNYSSELNVNALLLGDSALYLCASSWRGRYQPQHFGDGTRLSIL.

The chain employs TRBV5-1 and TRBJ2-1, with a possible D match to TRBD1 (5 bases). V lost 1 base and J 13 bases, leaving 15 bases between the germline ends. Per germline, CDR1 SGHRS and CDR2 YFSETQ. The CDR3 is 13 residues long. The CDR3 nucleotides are TGCGCCAGCAGCTTGTATGGGGTACAGGAACAGTTCTTC. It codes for CASSLYGVQEQFF. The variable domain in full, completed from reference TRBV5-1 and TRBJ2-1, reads KAGVTQTPRYLIKTRGQQVTLSCSPISGHRSVSWYQQTPGQGLQFLFEYFSETQRNKGNFPGRFSGRQFSNSRSEMNVSTLELGDSALYLCASSLYGVQEQFFGPGTRLTVL.

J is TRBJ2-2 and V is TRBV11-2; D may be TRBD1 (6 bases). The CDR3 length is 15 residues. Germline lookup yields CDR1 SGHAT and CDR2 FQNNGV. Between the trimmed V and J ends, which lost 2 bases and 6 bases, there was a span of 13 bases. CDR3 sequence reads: CASSLLTGKAGELFF. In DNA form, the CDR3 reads TGTGCCAGCAGCTTACTCACAGGGAAAGCCGGGGAGCTGTTTTTT.

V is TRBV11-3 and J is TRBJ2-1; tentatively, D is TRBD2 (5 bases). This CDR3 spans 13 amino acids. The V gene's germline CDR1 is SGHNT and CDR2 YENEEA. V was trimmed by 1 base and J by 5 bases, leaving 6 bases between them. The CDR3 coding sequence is TGTGCCAGCAGCTTAGGGACTCACAATGAGCAGTTCTTC. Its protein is CASSLGTHNEQFF.

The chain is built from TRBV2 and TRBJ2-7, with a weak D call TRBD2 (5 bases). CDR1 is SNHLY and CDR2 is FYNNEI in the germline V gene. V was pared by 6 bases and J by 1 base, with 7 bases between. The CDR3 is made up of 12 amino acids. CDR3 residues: CASRSGSYEQYF. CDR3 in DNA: TGTGCCAGCAGGAGCGGTTCCTACGAGCAGTACTTC.

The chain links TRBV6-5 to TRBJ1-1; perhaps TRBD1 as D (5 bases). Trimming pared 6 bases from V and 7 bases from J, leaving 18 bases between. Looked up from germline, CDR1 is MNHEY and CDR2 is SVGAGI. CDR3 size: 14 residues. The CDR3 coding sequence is TGTGCCAGCAGCCTGGGACTTTTATCAAGTGAAGCTTTCTTT. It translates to CASSLGLLSSEAFF.

The CDR3 DNA follows: TGTGCCAGCAGCGTAAGCACTAGCGGGAGTCAGGGAGAGACCCAGTACTTC. Translated: CASSVSTSGSQGETQYF. V is TRBV9 and J is TRBJ2-5; 11 nucleotides line up with TRBD2. The trim removed 1 base at V and 4 bases at J, leaving 9 bases unmatched. In germline, CDR1 is SGDLS, CDR2 YYNGEE. The CDR3 length is 17 residues.

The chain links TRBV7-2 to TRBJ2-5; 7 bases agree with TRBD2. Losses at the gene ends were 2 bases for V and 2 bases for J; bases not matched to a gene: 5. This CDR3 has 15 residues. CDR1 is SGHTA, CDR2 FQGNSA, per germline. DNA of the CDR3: TGTGCCAGCAGCTTAATCCGAGCGGGACAAGAGACCCAGTACTTC. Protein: CASSLIRAGQETQYF.

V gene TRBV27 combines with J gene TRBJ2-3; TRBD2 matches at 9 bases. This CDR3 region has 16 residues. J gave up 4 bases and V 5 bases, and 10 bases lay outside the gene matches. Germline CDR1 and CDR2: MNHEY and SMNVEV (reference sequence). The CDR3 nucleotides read TGTGCCAGCAGTGTAGCGGGAGTGGGGGTGGCAGATACGCAGTATTTT. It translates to CASSVAGVGVADTQYF.

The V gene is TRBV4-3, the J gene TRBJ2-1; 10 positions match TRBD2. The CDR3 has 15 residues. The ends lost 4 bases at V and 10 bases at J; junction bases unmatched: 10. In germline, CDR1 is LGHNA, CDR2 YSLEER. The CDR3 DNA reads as TGCGCCAGCAGCCGAACTAGCGGGGCTACCAACGAGCAGTTCTTC. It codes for CASSRTSGATNEQFF.